This T cell receptor (beta chain) was retrieved from a study of T cell changes during pregnancy in multiple sclerosis. Sequencing was performed with immunoSEQ multiplex PCR; in TCRdb, only in-frame clones are kept and a portion is missing. The sample holds around 60,000 clones, 90% to 95% seen once. The CDR3 extends over 17 amino acids. The germline V gene encodes CDR1 MDHEN and CDR2 SYDVKM. The V and J ends lost 4 bases and 3 bases respectively, with 19 bases between them. The sample consisted of peripheral blood, taken after pregnancy. The receptor comes from a female donor with multiple sclerosis, enrolled in a pregnancy study. The V call is TRBV28, the J call TRBJ1-5; weak D call: TRBD1 (6 bases). CDR3 amino acids: CASSSHSGQPYNQPQHF. The CDR3 nucleotides are TGTGCCAGCAGTTCCCATTCTGGACAGCCTTACAATCAGCCCCAGCATTTT.